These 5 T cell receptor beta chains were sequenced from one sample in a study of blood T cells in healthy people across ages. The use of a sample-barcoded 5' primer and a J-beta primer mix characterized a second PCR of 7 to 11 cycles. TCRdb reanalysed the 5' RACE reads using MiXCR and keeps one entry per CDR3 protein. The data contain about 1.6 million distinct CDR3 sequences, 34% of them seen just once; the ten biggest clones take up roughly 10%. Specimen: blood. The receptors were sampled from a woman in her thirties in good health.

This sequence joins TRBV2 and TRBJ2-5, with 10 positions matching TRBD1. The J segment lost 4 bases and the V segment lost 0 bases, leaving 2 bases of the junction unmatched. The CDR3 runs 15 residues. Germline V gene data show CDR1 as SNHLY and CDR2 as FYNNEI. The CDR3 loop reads CASSEADRGAETQYF. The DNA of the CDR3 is TGTGCCAGCAGTGAAGCGGACAGGGGGGCAGAGACCCAGTACTTC.

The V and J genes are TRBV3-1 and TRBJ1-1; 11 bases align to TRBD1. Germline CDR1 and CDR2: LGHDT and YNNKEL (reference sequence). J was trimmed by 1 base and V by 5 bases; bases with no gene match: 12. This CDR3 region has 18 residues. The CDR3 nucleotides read TGTGCCAGCAGCGAAGGCTGGGACAGGGGGACCGAGAACACTGAAGCTTTCTTT. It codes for CASSEGWDRGTENTEAFF.

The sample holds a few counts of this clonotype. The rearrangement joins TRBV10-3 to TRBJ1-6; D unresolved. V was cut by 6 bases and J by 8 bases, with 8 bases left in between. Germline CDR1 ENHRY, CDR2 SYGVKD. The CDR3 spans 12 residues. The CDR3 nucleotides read TGTGCCATCAGGGCAGGAGATTCACCCCTCCACTTT. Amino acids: CAIRAGDSPLHF.

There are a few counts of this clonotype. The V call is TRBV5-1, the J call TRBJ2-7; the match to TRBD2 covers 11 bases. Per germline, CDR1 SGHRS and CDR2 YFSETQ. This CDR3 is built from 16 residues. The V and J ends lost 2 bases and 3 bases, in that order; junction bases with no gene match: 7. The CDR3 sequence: CASSFSTSGADYEQYF. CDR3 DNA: TGCGCCAGCAGCTTCTCGACTAGCGGGGCCGACTACGAGCAGTACTTC.

The CDR3 region is CSASGLAGRAPNEQFF. For the CDR3, the DNA is TGCAGTGCTAGTGGACTAGCGGGGAGGGCCCCCAATGAGCAGTTCTTC. This sequence joins TRBV20-1 and TRBJ2-1; 12 bases fit TRBD2. The length of the CDR3 is 16 residues. V dropped 3 bases and J dropped 6; count of bases not matched to a gene: 9. Per the germline V gene, CDR1 is DFQATT and CDR2 is SNEGSKA (reference sequence).